This entry concerns a single TCR beta chain. The CDR3 sequence is 13 residues long. The V end lost 4 bases, the J end lost 9 bases, and 16 bases lay between the germline ends. CDR1 is SEHNR, CDR2 FQNEAQ, per germline (reference sequence). Seattle enrolled patients during active infection and tracked them longitudinally. Per the original methods: Nucleated cell counts were estimated from reference gene primer amplification. Profiling relied on immunoSEQ multiplex PCR, and the TCRdb table lists in-frame clones only, not all of them. V, J and clone size were drawn from that table, and D and trimming were deduced from the DNA. Among some 330,000 clones, 89% were seen once, and the ten largest hold less than 2%. The sample belongs to a study of blood T cell repertoires in COVID-19. Overall study: The samples span acute and convalescent COVID-19 from the United States, Italy and Spain.

The clonotype originates from a woman in her thirties with COVID-19, enrolled during active disease. The chain couples TRBV7-9 to TRBJ2-7, with D unresolved. The sample taken for sequencing was peripheral blood. The CDR3 nucleotides are TGTGCCAGCAGCTCTACCACAGCCTCTGGGCAGTACGTC. This encodes CASSSTTASGQYV.